This record covers a single TCR beta chain. Antigen specificity is unknown. The CDR3 runs 14 residues. The V end lost 7 bases, the J end lost 7 bases, and 19 bases lay between the germline ends. CDR1 and CDR2 from the germline V gene are MNHEY and SVGAGI. This record comes from a study of OX40 agonist ivuxolimab in advanced cancers. Whole-study results and caveats: Nonresponders included some who also had low normalized T-cell clonal expansion.

Cycle 7 day 1, cycle 4 day 1, and baseline were the timepoints at which blood was sampled. Produced via immunoSEQ multiplex PCR; TCRdb's table is partial and in-frame only. The sample includes tens of thousands of clones, approximately 86% of them seen just once. V gene TRBV6-5 combines with J gene TRBJ1-1, with a weak D call TRBD1 (6 bases). The specimen was CD4+ or CD8+ T cells sorted from blood, collected in a trial of the OX40 agonist ivuxolimab. The source of this sequence is an adult with an advanced solid tumor such as melanoma, head and neck, liver or kidney cancer. CDR3 nucleotides: TGTGCCAGCACCTTATCCACAGGGATCGATGAAGCTTTCTTT. Protein: CASTLSTGIDEAFF.